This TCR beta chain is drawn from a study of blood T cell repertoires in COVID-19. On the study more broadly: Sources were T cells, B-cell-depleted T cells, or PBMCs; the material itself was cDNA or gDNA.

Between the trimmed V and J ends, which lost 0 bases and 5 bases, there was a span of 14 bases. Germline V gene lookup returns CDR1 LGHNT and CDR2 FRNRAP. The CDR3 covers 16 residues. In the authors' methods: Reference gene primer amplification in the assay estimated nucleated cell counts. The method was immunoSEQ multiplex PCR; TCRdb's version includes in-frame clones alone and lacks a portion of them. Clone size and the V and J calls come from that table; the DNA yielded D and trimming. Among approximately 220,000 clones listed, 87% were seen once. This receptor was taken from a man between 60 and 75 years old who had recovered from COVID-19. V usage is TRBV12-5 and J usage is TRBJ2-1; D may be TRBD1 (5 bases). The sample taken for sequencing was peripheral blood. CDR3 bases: TGTGCTAGTGGTTTGGTACTTGGACAAGGTAACAATGAGCAGTTCTTC. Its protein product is CASGLVLGQGNNEQFF. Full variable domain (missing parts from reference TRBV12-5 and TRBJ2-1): DARVTQTPRHKVTEMGQEVTMRCQPILGHNTVFWYRQTMMQGLELLAYFRNRAPLDDSGMPKDRFSAEMPDATLATLKIQPSEPRDSAVYFCASGLVLGQGNNEQFFGPGTRLTVL.